This T cell receptor beta chain was identified in a study of beta chain features in type 1 diabetes. The study's findings and limits: Resolution of whether HLA type affects TCRB rearrangement was not achieved here. For Type 1 diabetes patients, all four CD4+ subsets carried TCRB CDR3s that were moderately but significantly shorter.

There are 11 residues in the CDR3. The V gene's germline CDR1 is MDHEN and CDR2 SYDVKM. This clone was observed at least ten times. The antigen remains unidentified. Germline and junction disagree at one end, which may indicate a read error. The whole isolated RNA underwent reverse transcription, so sequencing captured expressed TCRB transcripts. Several million reads on average were seen across naive, central memory and regulatory T cell samples. Clones were read by immunoSEQ multiplex PCR, and TCRdb kept only the in-frame ones, dropping some. Of 250,000 or so clones listed, less than 35% were seen once; the top ten hold roughly 4%. A single heparinised blood sample, averaging around 120 mL, was obtained per donor.

This chain joins TRBV28 and TRBJ2-3; D is undetermined. Sequences were obtained from central memory CD4+ T cells from blood. This receptor was identified in a man aged 25 to 45 in good health. CDR3 sequence (DNA): TGTGCCAGCGGAAACACAAATACGCAGTATTTT. As protein: CASGNTNTQYF.